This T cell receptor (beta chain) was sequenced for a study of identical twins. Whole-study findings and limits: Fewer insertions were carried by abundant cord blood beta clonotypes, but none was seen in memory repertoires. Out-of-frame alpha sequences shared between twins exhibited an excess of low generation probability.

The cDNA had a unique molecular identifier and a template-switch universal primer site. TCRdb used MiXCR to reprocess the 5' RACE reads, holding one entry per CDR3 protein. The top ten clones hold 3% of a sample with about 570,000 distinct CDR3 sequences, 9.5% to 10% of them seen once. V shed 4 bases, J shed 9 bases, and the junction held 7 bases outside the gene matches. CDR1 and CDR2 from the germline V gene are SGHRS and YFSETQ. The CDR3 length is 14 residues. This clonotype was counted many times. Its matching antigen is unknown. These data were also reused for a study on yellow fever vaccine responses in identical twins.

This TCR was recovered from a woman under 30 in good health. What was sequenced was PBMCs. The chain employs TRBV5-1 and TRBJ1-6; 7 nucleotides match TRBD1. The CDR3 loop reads CASSHGGTASPLHF. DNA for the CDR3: TGCGCCAGCAGCCATGGTGGGACAGCTTCACCCCTCCACTTT.